This T cell receptor (beta chain) was observed in a study of beta chain features in type 1 diabetes. Study-level background: No patient-donor differences in age, gender, total cells or subset yield.

What was sequenced were expressed TCRB transcripts, since all of the isolated RNA had been reverse transcribed. There were several million reads on average in the naive, central memory and regulatory T cell samples. Profiled with immunoSEQ multiplex PCR; TCRdb holds only in-frame clones, not every one. The table has 200,000 to 250,000 clones, under 13% seen once; the top ten hold 1% to 1.5%. CDR3 length: 16 residues. The ends lost 0 bases at V and 8 bases at J; junction bases unmatched: 9. Per the germline V gene, CDR1 is SGDLS and CDR2 is YYNGEE. This clone was seen a handful of times. The sample taken for sequencing was central memory CD4+ T cells from blood. The chain couples TRBV9 to TRBJ2-4; 9 positions agree with TRBD2. This sequence was found in a man younger than 35 in good health. The CDR3 nucleotides read TGTGCCAGCAGCGTAGACGCGGGAGGGTCTGTGGACATTCAGTACTTC. This gives the protein CASSVDAGGSVDIQYF.